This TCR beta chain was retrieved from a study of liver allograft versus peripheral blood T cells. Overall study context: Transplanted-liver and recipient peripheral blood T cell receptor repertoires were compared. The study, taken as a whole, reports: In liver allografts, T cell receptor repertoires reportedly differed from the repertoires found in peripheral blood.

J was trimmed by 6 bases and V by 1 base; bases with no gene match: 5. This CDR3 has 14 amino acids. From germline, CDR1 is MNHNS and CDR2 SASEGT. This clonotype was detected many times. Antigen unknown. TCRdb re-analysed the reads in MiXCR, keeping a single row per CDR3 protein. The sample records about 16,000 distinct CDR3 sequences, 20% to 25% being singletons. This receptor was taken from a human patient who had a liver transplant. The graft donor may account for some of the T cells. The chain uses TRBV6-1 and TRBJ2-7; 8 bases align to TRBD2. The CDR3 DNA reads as TGTGCCAGCAGTGAAGGGGGGACTAGGCCCGAGCAGTACTTC. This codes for CASSEGGTRPEQYF.